This TCR beta chain was observed in a study of beta chain features in type 1 diabetes. Findings of the study overall: Patients and controls would share equally any PCR tilt toward shorter templates. Whether TCRB rearrangement is influenced by HLA type was left unresolved in this analysis. Researchers cautioned that cDNA sequencing could over-represent cells with high TCR expression.

Concerning this clone: Its antigen is unidentified.

As every portion of the isolated RNA was reverse transcribed, the sequencing read expressed TCRB transcripts. TCRdb's table, derived via immunoSEQ multiplex PCR, lists solely in-frame clones and lacks some. The repertoire holds about 410,000 clones, with roughly 13% as singletons. Trimming stripped 3 bases from V and 8 bases from J, with 13 bases between. CDR1 and CDR2 from the germline V gene are SNHLY and FYNNEI. The CDR3 sequence is 13 residues long. The sequencing input was naive CD4+ T cells from blood. This sequence joins TRBV2 and TRBJ1-2, with D possibly being TRBD1 (6 bases). This clonotype was obtained from a man under 40 in good health. CDR3 loop: CASSDRGSVGYTF. CDR3 bases: TGTGCCAGCAGTGATAGGGGGAGTGTGGGCTACACCTTC.